Each of the 3 T cell receptor beta chains below was sequenced from the same sample in a study of T cell responses to AZD1222 COVID-19 vaccine (dated by TCRdb to the early 2020s). According to the study, the label for this sample's time point signals: baseline before first vaccination. In the paper's terms, the treatment or condition label means: meningococcal conjugate vaccine given as trial control. The library came from the immunoSEQ multiplex PCR assay. TCRdb holds this immuneACCESS table with in-frame rearrangements only. Some clones are missing; in checked studies, unresolved V genes explain under half, and the rest has no known cause. The sample table contains some 110,000 clones; only one count was recorded for 70% to 90% of them. Roughly 3.9% of the sample is taken by the ten largest. This material consisted of peripheral blood, taken on day 0 of MenACWY control vaccination. The receptors come from an adult in good health.

The V gene is TRBV29-1, the J gene TRBJ1-1; 11 bases fit TRBD1. The germline V gene encodes CDR1 SQVTM and CDR2 ANQGSEA. The CDR3 has 14 residues. After removal of 5 bases from V and 5 bases from J, the junction contained 7 bases not matched to a gene. For the CDR3, the DNA is TGCAGCGTTATAGGCGGACAGGGGGCGACTGAAGCTTTCTTT. Translating it yields CSVIGGQGATEAFF.

V is TRBV6-2 or TRBV6-3 and J is TRBJ1-2; D is ambiguous. CDR3 length: 13 residues. CDR1 MNHEY and CDR2 SVGEGT come from the germline V gene. V was trimmed by 2 bases and J by 6 bases, leaving 10 bases between them. The CDR3 protein is CASSYVGTNGYTF. Here the CDR3 DNA reads TGTGCCAGCAGTTACGTGGGAACGAATGGCTACACCTTC.

V gene TRBV18 combines with J gene TRBJ1-1; D gene uncertain. The CDR3 runs to 15 residues. V dropped 0 bases and J dropped 1 base, with 9 bases sitting between them. Germline V CDR1 and CDR2: KGHSH, LQKENI. CDR3 sequence reads: CASSPPGTRNTEAFF. CDR3 sequence (DNA): TGTGCCAGCTCACCACCGGGAACTCGGAACACTGAAGCTTTCTTT.